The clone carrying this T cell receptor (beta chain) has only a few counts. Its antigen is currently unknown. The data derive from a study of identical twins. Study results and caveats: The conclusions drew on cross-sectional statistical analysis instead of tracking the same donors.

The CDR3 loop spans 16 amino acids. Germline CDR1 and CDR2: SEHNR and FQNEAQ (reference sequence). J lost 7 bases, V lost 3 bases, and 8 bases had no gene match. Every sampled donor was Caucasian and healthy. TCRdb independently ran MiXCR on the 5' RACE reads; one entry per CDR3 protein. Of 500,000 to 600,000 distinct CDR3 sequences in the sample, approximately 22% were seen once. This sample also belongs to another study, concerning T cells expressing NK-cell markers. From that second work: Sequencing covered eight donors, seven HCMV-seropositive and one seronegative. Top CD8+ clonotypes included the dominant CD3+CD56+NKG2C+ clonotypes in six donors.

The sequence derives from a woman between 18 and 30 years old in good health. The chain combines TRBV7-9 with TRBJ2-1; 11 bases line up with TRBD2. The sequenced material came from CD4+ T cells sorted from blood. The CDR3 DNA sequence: TGTGCCAGCAGCTTTAAGAGACTAGCGGGGTTGAATGAGCAGTTCTTC. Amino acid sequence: CASSFKRLAGLNEQFF.